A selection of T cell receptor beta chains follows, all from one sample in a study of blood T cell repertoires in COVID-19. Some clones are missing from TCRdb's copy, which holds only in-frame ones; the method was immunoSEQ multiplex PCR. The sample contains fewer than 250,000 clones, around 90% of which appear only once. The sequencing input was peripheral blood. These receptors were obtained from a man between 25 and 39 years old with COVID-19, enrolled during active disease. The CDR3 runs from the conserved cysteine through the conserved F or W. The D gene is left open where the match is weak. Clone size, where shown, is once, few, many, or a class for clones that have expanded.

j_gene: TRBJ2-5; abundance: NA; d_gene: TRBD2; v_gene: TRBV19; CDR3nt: TGTGCCAGTAGTACCGGACTAGCGGGGGGCAAAGAGACCCAGTACTTC; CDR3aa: CASSTGLAGGKETQYF
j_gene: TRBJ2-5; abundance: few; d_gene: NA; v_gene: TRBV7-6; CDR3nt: TGTGCCAGCAGCCCTAGCTCAGTCCAAGAGACCCAGTACTTC; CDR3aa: CASSPSSVQETQYF
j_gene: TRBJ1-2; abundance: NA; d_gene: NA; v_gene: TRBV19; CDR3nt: TGTGCCAGTAGTTTTGCAGGGGTCATCTATGGCTACACCTTC; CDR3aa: CASSFAGVIYGYTF
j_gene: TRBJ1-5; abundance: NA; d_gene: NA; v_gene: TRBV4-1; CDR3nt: TGCGCCAGCAGCCAAGAAGGGGGGGAGAAAAGCAATCAGCCCCAGCATTTT; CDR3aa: CASSQEGGEKSNQPQHF
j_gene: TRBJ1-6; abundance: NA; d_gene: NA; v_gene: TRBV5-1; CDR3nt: TGCGCCAGCAGCTTGGGAGCCCAAAACGGGGGGAACAATTCACCCCTCCACTTT; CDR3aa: CASSLGAQNGGNNSPLHF
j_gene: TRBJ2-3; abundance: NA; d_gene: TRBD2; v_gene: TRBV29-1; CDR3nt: TGCAGCGTTGAGTCGGGAGGCTCGGGCACAGATACGCAGTATTTT; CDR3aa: CSVESGGSGTDTQYF
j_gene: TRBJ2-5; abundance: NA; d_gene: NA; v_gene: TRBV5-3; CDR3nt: TGTGCCAGAAGCTTAAGCGTATGCCAAGAGACCCAGTACTTC; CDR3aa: CARSLSVCQETQYF
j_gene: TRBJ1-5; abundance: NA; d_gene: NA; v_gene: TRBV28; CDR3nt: TGTGCCAGCAGTTTTGCCGGGTTGGATCAGCCCCAGCATTTT; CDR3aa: CASSFAGLDQPQHF
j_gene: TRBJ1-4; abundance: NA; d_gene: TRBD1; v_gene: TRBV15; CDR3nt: TGTGCCACCAGCAGGGAAACAGGGGGCAAACTGTTTTTT; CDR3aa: CATSRETGGKLFF
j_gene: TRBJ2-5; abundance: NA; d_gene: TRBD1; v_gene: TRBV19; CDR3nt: TGTGCCAGCGGACCTGGGACAGCACAGGAAGAGACCCAGTACTTC; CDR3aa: CASGPGTAQEETQYF
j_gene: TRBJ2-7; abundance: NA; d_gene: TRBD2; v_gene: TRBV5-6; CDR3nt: TGTGCCAGCAGCTTAGTTGTTACAGGGCTAGCGGGGGGTAACGAGCAGTACTTC; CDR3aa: CASSLVVTGLAGGNEQYF
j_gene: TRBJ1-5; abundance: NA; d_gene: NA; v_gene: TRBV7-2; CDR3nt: TGTGCCAGCAGCCTCTCAGGCAATCAGCCCCAGCATTTT; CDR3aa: CASSLSGNQPQHF
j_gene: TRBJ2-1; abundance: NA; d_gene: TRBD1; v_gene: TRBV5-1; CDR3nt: TGCGCCAGCAGCTTTGACAGGGCTATAGACAATGAGCAGTTCTTC; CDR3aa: CASSFDRAIDNEQFF
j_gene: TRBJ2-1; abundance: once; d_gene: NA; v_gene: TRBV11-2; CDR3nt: TGTGCCAGCAGCTTAGGGTCGCAGGGCTGGAATGAGCAGTTCTTC; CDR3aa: CASSLGSQGWNEQFF
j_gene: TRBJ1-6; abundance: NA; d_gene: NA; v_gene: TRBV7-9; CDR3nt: TGTGCCAGCAGCCCCTCGGGCGGGAATTCACCCCTCCACTTT; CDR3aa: CASSPSGGNSPLHF
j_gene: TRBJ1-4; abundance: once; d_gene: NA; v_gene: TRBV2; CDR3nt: TGTGCCAGCAGCGCGGAAAAACTGTTTTTT; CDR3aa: CASSAEKLFF
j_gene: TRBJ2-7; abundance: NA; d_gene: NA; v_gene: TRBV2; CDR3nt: TGTGCCAGCAGTGAAGAACTAGGTCCCTACGAGCAGTACTTC; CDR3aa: CASSEELGPYEQYF
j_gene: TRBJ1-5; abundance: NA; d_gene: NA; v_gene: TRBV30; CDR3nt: TGTGCCTGGAGCGGGACTTCTAGCAATCAGCCCCAGCATTTT; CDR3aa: CAWSGTSSNQPQHF
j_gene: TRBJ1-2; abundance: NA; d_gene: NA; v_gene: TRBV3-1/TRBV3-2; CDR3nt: TGTGCCAGCAGCCCGGAGGACCGTAACTATGGCTACACCTTC; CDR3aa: CASSPEDRNYGYTF
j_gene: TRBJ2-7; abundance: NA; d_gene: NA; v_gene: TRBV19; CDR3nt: TGTGCCAGTAGTATAAGGCCGGGGTACTCCTACGAGCAGTACTTC; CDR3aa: CASSIRPGYSYEQYF
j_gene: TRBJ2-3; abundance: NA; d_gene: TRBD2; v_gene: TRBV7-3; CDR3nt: TGTGCCAGCAGCTTAGGACCAGGACTAGCGGTCTCGGATCCAGATACGCAGTATTTT; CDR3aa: CASSLGPGLAVSDPDTQYF
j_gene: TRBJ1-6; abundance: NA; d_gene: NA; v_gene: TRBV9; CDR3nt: TGTGCCAGCAGCAAGGGGACACATAATTCACCCCTCCACTTT; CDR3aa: CASSKGTHNSPLHF
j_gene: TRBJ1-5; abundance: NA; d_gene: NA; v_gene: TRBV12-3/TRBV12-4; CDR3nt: TGTGCCAGCGGACGTACAGGGAATCAGCCCCAGCATTTT; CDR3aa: CASGRTGNQPQHF
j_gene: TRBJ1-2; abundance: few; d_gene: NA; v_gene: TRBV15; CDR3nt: TGTGCCACCAGCAGAGACCAGAACTATGGCTACACCTTC; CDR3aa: CATSRDQNYGYTF
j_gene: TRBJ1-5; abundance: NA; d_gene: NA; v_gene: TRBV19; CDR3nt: TGTGCCAGTAGTCTCGGGGGGATTCAGCCCCAGCATTTT; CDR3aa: CASSLGGIQPQHF
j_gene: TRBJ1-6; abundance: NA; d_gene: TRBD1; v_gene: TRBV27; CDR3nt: TGTGCCAGCAGCACTAAGGGACAGGGAGTTAATTCACCCCTCCACTTT; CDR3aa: CASSTKGQGVNSPLHF
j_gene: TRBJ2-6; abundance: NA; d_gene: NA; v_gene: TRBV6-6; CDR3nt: TGTGCCAGCAGTTACCATGAGGGCTCTGGGGCCAACGTCCTGACTTTC; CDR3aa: CASSYHEGSGANVLTF
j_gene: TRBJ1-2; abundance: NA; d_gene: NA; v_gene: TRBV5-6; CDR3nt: TGTGCCAGCCTCCTCGTGACAGTCCCAATGAACGACCTTAACTATGGCTACACCTTC; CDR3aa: CASLLVTVPMNDLNYGYTF
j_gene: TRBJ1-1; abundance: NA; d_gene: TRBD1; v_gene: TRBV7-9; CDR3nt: TGTGCCAGCAGTCCTAGGACAGGGGGCACGGGCACTGAAGCTTTCTTT; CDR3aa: CASSPRTGGTGTEAFF
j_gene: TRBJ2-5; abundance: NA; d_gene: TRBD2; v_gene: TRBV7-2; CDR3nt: TGTGCCAGTAAACGGGGGGGGCCGGAGGAGACCCAGTACTTC; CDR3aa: CASKRGGPEETQYF
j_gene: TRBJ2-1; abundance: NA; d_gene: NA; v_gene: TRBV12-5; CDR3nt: TGTGCTAGTGGTCTAACCAGGGGGGCCCCTTCCGGTTTGGAGCAGTTCTTC; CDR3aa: CASGLTRGAPSGLEQFF
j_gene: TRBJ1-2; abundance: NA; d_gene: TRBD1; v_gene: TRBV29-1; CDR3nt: TGCAGCGTGGGACAGGGTTTGGACTATGGCTACACCTTC; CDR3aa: CSVGQGLDYGYTF
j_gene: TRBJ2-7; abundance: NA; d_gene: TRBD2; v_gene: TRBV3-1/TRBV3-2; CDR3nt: TGTGCCAGCAGCCTAGCGGGGTTGCCCTCCTACGAGCAGTACTTC; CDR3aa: CASSLAGLPSYEQYF
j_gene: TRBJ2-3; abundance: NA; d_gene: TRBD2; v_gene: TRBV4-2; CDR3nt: TGTGCCAGCAGTCGGCTAGCGGGGGGTCCAGATACGCAGTATTTT; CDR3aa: CASSRLAGGPDTQYF
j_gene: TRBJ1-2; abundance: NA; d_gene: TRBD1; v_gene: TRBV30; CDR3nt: TGTGCCTGGAAAACGATGGGACAGGGGGGCGGCTATGGCTACACCTTC; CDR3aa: CAWKTMGQGGGYGYTF
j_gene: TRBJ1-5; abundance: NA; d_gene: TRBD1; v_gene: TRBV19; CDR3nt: TGTGCCAGTAGTACACAGGGGGTAAACAATCAGCCCCAGCATTTT; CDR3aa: CASSTQGVNNQPQHF
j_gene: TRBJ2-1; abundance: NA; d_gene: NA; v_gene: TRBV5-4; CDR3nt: TGTGCCAGCAGCCCCGGGGGAAGCTCCTACAATGAGCAGTTCTTC; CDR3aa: CASSPGGSSYNEQFF
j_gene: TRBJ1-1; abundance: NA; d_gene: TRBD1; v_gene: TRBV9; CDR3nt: TGTGCCAGCAGCGGACAGGGGGGAATGAACACTGAAGCTTTCTTT; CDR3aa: CASSGQGGMNTEAFF
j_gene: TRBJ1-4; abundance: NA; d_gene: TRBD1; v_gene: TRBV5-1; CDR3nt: TGCGCCAGCAGCTCGGGACAGGGAGGTGAAAAACTGTTTTTT; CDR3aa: CASSSGQGGEKLFF
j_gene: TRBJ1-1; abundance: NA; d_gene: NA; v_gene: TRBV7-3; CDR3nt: TGTGCCAGCAGCTTAACGGCAGGGGCTAACACTGAAGCTTTCTTT; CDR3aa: CASSLTAGANTEAFF
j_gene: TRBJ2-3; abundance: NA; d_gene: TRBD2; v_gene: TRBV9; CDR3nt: TGTGCCAGCAGCACTCGGACTAGTGCAGATACGCAGTATTTT; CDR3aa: CASSTRTSADTQYF
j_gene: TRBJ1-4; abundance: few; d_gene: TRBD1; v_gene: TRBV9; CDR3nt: TGTGCCAGCAGCGTAGGTATACAGGGGGATGGACAAAAACTGTTTTTT; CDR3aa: CASSVGIQGDGQKLFF
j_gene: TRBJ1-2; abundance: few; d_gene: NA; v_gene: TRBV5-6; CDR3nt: TGTGCCAGCAGCTTATCAGGGACTTCTAACTATGGCTACACCTTC; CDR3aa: CASSLSGTSNYGYTF
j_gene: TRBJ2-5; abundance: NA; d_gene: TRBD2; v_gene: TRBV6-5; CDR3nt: TGTGCCAGCAGAGGCGGGGGAGAGACCCAGTACTTC; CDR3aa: CASRGGGETQYF
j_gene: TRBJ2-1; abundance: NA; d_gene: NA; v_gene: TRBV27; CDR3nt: TGTGCCAGCAGTTTTTTACAGTCCAATGAGCAGTTCTTC; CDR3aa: CASSFLQSNEQFF
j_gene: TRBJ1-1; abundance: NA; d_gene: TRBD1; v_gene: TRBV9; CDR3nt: TGTGCCAGCAGCGTAGATAGGGACAGGGCAGAAGCTTTCTTT; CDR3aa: CASSVDRDRAEAFF
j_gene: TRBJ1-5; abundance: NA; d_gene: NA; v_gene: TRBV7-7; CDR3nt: TGTGCCAGCAGCTTAAGGGGGATTCGTCAGCCCCAGCATTTT; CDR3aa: CASSLRGIRQPQHF
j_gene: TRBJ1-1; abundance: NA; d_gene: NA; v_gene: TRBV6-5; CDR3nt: TGTGCCACCATAGGGAACGACAGGGAAGCTTTCTTT; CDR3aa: CATIGNDREAFF
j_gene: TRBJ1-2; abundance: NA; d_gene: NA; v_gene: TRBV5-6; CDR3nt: TGTGCCAGCAGCTTGGCGGACTATGGCTACACCTTC; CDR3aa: CASSLADYGYTF
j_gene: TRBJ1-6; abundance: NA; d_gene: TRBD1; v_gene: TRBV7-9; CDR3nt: TGTGCCAGCAGCTTAGGGTCAGGGGGCAATTCACCCCTCCACTTT; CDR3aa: CASSLGSGGNSPLHF